The 14 T cell receptor beta chains reported below all come from one sample, sequenced in a study of sequential checkpoint blockade in melanoma. Noted treatment: randomized to nivolumab then ipilimumab (arm A) or the reverse (arm B). Method: immunoSEQ multiplex PCR; TCRdb's copy keeps in-frame clones and lacks some. This sample has approximately 18,000 clones, with approximately 80% found just once. The sample was CD8+ T cells sorted from blood (inferred from file names), taken from a patient given nivolumab and ipilimumab in sequence. These receptors all stem from a human donor with melanoma.

The genes are TRBV7-6 and TRBJ2-7, with D maybe TRBD1 (5 bases). Germline loops: CDR1 SGHVS, CDR2 FNYEAQ. V was trimmed by 0 bases and J by 2 bases, leaving 8 bases between them. CDR3 size: 14 residues. The CDR3 here is CASSLAQQAYEQYF. The CDR3 DNA is TGTGCCAGCAGCTTAGCCCAACAGGCCTACGAGCAGTACTTC.

The chain carries TRBV29-1 and TRBJ2-7; D is perhaps TRBD2 (6 bases). Trimming took 3 bases from V and 6 from J, leaving 9 bases between them. Per germline, CDR1 SQVTM and CDR2 ANQGSEA. The CDR3 sequence is 11 residues long. In DNA, the CDR3 is TGCAGCGTTGAGATGGGGGGCGAGCAGTACTTC. As protein: CSVEMGGEQYF.

The chain couples TRBV19 to TRBJ1-5; D unresolved. V lost 1 base to trimming and J lost 0 bases, with 7 bases between them. This CDR3 contains 15 residues. Germline loops: CDR1 LNHDA, CDR2 SQIVND (reference sequence). The CDR3 DNA follows: TGTGCCAGTAGTATAGGCGGGAATAGCAATCAGCCCCAGCATTTT. Translating it yields CASSIGGNSNQPQHF.

This clone has only a few counts. The chain carries TRBV27 and TRBJ2-7, with D hard to call. Germline V gene sequence: CDR1 MNHEY, CDR2 SMNVEV (reference sequence). V lost 4 bases and J 3 bases, leaving 16 bases between the germline ends. The CDR3 has 15 amino acids. Here the CDR3 reads CASSSGSPGIYEQYF. CDR3 bases: TGTGCCAGCAGTTCCGGATCCCCAGGCATCTACGAGCAGTACTTC.

This chain uses TRBV27 with TRBJ1-2; D is undetermined. CDR3 length: 14 residues. Per germline, CDR1 MNHEY and CDR2 SMNVEV (reference sequence). V was clipped by 1 base and J by 2 bases, with 8 bases between them. The CDR3 region is CASSLYPGNYGYTF. In DNA, the CDR3 is TGTGCCAGCAGTTTATATCCAGGAAACTATGGCTACACCTTC.

The chain carries TRBV7-6 and TRBJ2-7, with 8 bases matching TRBD1. The CDR3 has 16 amino acids. CDR1 SGHVS and CDR2 FNYEAQ come from the germline V gene. Losses at the gene ends were 1 base for V and 0 bases for J; bases not matched to a gene: 5. The CDR3 nucleotides read TGTGCCAGCAGCTTAGTTCGACAGGGGAACTCCTACGAGCAGTACTTC. This sequence encodes CASSLVRQGNSYEQYF.

The V and J genes are TRBV4-1 and TRBJ2-7, with D tentatively TRBD2 (6 bases). The germline V gene has CDR1 MGHRA and CDR2 YSYEKL. Trimming stripped 1 base from V and 2 bases from J, with 12 bases between. The CDR3 length is 15 residues. CDR3 bases: TGCGCCAGCAGCCAAGTCTGGGGCGGGACCTACGAGCAGTACTTC. This translates into CASSQVWGGTYEQYF.

V gene TRBV5-1 combines with J gene TRBJ1-4; 9 bases match TRBD1. Looked up from germline, CDR1 is SGHRS and CDR2 is YFSETQ. J lost 7 bases, V lost 5 bases, and 6 bases had no gene match. This CDR3 has 14 residues. The DNA of the CDR3 is TGCGCCAGCAGGCCCGGGACAGGGTTTGAAAAACTGTTTTTT. This translates into CASRPGTGFEKLFF. The full variable domain, in which reference TRBV5-1 and TRBJ1-4 provide the parts outside the CDR3, is KAGVTQTPRYLIKTRGQQVTLSCSPISGHRSVSWYQQTPGQGLQFLFEYFSETQRNKGNFPGRFSGRQFSNSRSEMNVSTLELGDSALYLCASRPGTGFEKLFFGSGTQLSVL.

The gene calls are TRBV28 and TRBJ2-7; 10 positions match TRBD1. CDR3 size: 14 residues. Trimming at V came to 5 bases and at J to 4 bases, leaving 5 bases not matched to a gene. The germline V gene has CDR1 MDHEN and CDR2 SYDVKM. CDR3 residues: CASSRTGGKYEQYF. CDR3 sequence (DNA): TGTGCCAGCAGTCGGACAGGGGGGAAATACGAGCAGTACTTC. The whole variable domain, remainder taken from reference TRBV28 and TRBJ2-7, is DVKVTQSSRYLVKRTGEKVFLECVQDMDHENMFWYRQDPGLGLRLIYFSYDVKMKEKGDIPEGYSVSREKKERFSLILESASTNQTSMYLCASSRTGGKYEQYFGPGTRLTVT.

This sequence joins TRBV7-9 and TRBJ2-7; 10 bases map to TRBD1. The CDR3 extends over 13 amino acids. The ends lost 4 bases at V and 5 bases at J; junction bases unmatched: 2. Germline CDR1 and CDR2: SEHNR and FQNEAQ (reference sequence). The CDR3 coding sequence is TGTGCCAGCAGCTACGGGACAGGGGACGAGCAGTACTTC. This translates into CASSYGTGDEQYF.

In DNA form, the CDR3 reads TGTGCCAGCAGTTTAACGGGAGGGCCGGGCGAGCAGTACTTC. Translated, it gives CASSLTGGPGEQYF. J is TRBJ2-7 and V is TRBV28; 8 bases line up with TRBD2. Germline-derived CDR1 and CDR2 are MDHEN and SYDVKM. The J segment lost 6 bases and the V segment lost 2 bases, leaving 6 bases of the junction unmatched. The CDR3 has 14 amino acids.

This clone was seen only a few times. The V call is TRBV9, the J call TRBJ1-1, with D unresolved. The CDR3 loop spans 14 amino acids. V lost 0 bases and J lost 1, with 7 bases in between. The germline V gene encodes CDR1 SGDLS and CDR2 YYNGEE. CDR3 in amino acids: CASSVGRKNTEAFF. The DNA of the CDR3 is TGTGCCAGCAGCGTAGGGCGGAAGAACACTGAAGCTTTCTTT.

This clone was picked up a small number of times. The chain joins TRBV10-2 to TRBJ1-2, with unresolved D. This CDR3 comprises 12 residues. Trimming stripped 8 bases from V and 3 bases from J, with 10 bases between. Germline lookup yields CDR1 WSHSY and CDR2 SAAADI. In DNA form, the CDR3 reads TGCGCCAGCTATAACGGAGACTATGGCTACACCTTC. The encoded protein is CASYNGDYGYTF.

This chain joins TRBV21-1 and TRBJ2-7; whether TRBD1, the table's D call, matches the DNA was not checked. TRBV21-1 is deemed a pseudogene. This CDR3 has 14 residues. This CDR3 is CASSEWTGPYEQYF. CDR3 in DNA: TGTGCCAGCAGCGAATGGACAGGGCCCTACGAGCAGTACTTC.